This T cell receptor (beta chain) was documented in a study of T-cell reconstitution after alpha-beta-depleted transplantation in children. TCRbeta library construction was performed incorporating unique molecular identifiers. One entry per CDR3 protein, called by TCRdb with MiXCR from the PCR reads. The data hold a few hundred thousand distinct CDR3 sequences, with around 9.5% observed a single time. The table lists this clonotype with many counts. The CDR3 has 15 residues. Trimming stripped 5 bases from V and 3 bases from J, with 13 bases between. Germline CDR1 and CDR2: SGHTA and FQGNSA. The TCR originated in a human donor who donated a stem cell graft to a child with acute lymphoblastic leukemia. V is TRBV7-2 and J is TRBJ2-2; no clear D gene. The starting material was PBMCs from the stem cell graft donor, obtained from the stem cell graft. The CDR3 spells CASSLSRFDTGELFF. CDR3 DNA: TGTGCCAGCAGCCTTAGCAGGTTTGACACCGGGGAGCTGTTTTTT.